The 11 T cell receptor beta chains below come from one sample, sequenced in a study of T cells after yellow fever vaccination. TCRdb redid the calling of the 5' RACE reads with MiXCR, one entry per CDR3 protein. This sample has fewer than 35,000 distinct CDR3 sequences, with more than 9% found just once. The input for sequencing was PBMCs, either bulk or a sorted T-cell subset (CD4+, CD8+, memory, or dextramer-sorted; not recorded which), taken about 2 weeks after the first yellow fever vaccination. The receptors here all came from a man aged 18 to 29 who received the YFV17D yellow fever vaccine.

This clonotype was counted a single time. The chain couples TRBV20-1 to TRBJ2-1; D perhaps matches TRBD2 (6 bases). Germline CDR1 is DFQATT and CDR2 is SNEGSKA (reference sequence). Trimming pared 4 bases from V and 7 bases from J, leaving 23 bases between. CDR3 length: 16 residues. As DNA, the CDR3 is TGCAGTGCTACTAGTAGCACTCGAGGGGCGGGGAATGAGCAGTTCTTC. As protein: CSATSSTRGAGNEQFF.

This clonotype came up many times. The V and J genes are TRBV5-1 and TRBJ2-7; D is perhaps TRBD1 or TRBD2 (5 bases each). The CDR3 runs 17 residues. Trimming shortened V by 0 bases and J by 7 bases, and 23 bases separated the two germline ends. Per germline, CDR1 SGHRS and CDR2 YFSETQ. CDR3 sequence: CASSLGQLGDVVGEQYV. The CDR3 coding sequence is TGCGCCAGCAGCTTGGGGCAGCTGGGGGACGTCGTTGGGGAGCAGTACGTC.

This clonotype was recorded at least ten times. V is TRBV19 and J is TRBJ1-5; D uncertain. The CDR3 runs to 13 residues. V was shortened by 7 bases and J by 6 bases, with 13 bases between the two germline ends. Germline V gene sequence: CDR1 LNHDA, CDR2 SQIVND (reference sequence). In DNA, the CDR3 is TGTGCCAGTACGCGGGGAGTGGGTCAGCCCCAGCATTTT. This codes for CASTRGVGQPQHF.

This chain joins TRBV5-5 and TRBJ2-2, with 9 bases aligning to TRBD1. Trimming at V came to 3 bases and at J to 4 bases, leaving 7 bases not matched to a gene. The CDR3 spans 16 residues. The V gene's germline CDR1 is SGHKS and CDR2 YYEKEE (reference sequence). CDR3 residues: CASSSVDRGGTGELFF. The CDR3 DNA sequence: TGTGCCAGCAGCTCAGTGGACAGGGGAGGCACCGGGGAGCTGTTTTTT.

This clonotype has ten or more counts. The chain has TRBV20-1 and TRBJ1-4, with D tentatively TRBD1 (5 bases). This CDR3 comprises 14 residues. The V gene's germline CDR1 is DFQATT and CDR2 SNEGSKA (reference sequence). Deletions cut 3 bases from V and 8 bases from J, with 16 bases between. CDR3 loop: CSARVGQGAEKLFF. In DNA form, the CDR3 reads TGCAGTGCTAGGGTCGGCCAGGGCGCCGAAAAACTGTTTTTT.

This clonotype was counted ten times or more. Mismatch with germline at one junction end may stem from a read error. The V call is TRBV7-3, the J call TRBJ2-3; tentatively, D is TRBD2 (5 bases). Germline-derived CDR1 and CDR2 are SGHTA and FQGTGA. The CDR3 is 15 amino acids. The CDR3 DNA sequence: TGTGCCAGCAGCTTAATAATCCCTACCCCCGCGACTACTTGTTTT. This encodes CASSLIIPTPATTCF.

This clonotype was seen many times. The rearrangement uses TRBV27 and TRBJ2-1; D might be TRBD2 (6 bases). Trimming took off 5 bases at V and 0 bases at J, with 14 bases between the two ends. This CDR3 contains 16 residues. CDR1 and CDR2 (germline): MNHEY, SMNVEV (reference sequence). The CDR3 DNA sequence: TGTGCCAGCAGTGGGGCCCGGCGGGGCTCCTACAATGAGCAGTTCTTC. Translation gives CASSGARRGSYNEQFF.

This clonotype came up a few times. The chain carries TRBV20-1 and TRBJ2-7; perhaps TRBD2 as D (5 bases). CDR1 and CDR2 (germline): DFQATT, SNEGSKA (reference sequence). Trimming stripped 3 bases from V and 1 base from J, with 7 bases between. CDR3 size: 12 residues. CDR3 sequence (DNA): TGCAGTGCTAGCACGGGGTCCTACGAGCAGTACTTC. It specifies CSASTGSYEQYF.

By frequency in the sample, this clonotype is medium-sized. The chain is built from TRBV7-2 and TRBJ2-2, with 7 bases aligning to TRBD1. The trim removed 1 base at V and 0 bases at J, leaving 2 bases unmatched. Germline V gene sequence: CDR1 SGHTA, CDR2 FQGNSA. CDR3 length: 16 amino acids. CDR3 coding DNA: TGTGCCAGCAGCTTAGTAGGGGGCGCGAACACCGGGGAGCTGTTTTTT. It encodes CASSLVGGANTGELFF.

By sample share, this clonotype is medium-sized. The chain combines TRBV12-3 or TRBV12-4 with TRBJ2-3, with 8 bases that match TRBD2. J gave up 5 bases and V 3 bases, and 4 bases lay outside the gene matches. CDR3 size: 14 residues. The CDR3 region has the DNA TGTGCCAGCAGTTTCGGGGGGGCCGGAGATACGCAGTATTTT. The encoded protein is CASSFGGAGDTQYF.

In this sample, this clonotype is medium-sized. The CDR3 DNA follows: TGCGCCAGCAGCTTGATGGACAGGGGAACAGATACGCAGTATTTT. It translates to CASSLMDRGTDTQYF. V is TRBV5-1 and J is TRBJ2-3, with TRBD1 identical over 9 bases. Germline values: CDR1 SGHRS, CDR2 YFSETQ. The J segment lost 3 bases and the V segment lost 1 base, leaving 3 bases of the junction unmatched. The CDR3 is made up of 15 amino acids.